This T cell receptor (beta chain) was sequenced for a study of blood T cell repertoires in COVID-19. Study background: COVID-19 samples from acute and convalescent phases originated in the United States, Italy and Spain. From T cells, B-cell-depleted T cells, or PBMCs came the material, which was cDNA or gDNA.

Methods used by the authors: For nucleated cells, counts were estimated from reference gene primer amplification. Sequencing was performed with immunoSEQ multiplex PCR; in TCRdb, only in-frame clones are kept and a portion is missing. The DNA was the basis for D and trimming; V, J and clone size are from that table. Among over 70,000 clones listed, around 89% were seen once. This clone was detected once. The V gene lost 4 bases and the J gene lost 0 bases, with 7 bases spanning the gap. CDR1 and CDR2 (germline): LNHDA, SQIVND (reference sequence). The CDR3 is made up of 14 amino acids. This TCR came from an elderly woman with active or convalescent COVID-19. Sequencing was done on a sample of peripheral blood. The V call is TRBV19, the J call TRBJ1-5; the D is unclear. The CDR3 reads CASSTVTSNQPQHF. CDR3 coding DNA: TGTGCCAGTAGTACAGTTACTAGCAATCAGCCCCAGCATTTT.